Listed below are T cell receptor beta chains from one sample, sequenced in a study of cytomegalovirus exposure and HLA in healthy donors. Assay: immunoSEQ multiplex PCR; the TCRdb copy retains only in-frame clones and omits some. The sample has around 150,000 clones; over 60% are singletons. Sequences were obtained from PBMCs. These receptors all stem from a woman between 35 and 50 years old in good health and CMV-seronegative. Both conserved end residues are part of each CDR3. Fields, in order: clone size, CDR3 length, J gene, D gene, V gene, CDR3 DNA, CDR3 protein. D genes are given only for firm matches. Size is stated for part of the rows, as once, few or many counts, or as a class when the clone is expanded.

clone_size: NA
cdr3_length: 15
j_call: TRBJ1-1
d_call: TRBD1
v_call: TRBV28
cdr3_nt: TGTGCCAGCAGACCCTACAGGGGGCCGGGCACTGAAGCTTTCTTT
cdr3_aa: CASRPYRGPGTEAFF

clone_size: once
cdr3_length: 15
j_call: TRBJ2-5
d_call: TRBD2
v_call: TRBV7-2
cdr3_nt: TGTGCCAGCAGCTTTCAGCGGGGAACCCAAGAGACCCAGTACTTC
cdr3_aa: CASSFQRGTQETQYF

clone_size: NA
cdr3_length: 11
j_call: TRBJ1-4
d_call: NA
v_call: TRBV30
cdr3_nt: TGTGCCTGGACAGGGTCTGAAAAACTGTTTTTT
cdr3_aa: CAWTGSEKLFF

clone_size: NA
cdr3_length: 13
j_call: TRBJ1-1
d_call: NA
v_call: TRBV6-1
cdr3_nt: TGTGCCAGCACCCTGGGGCGGGAAATTGAAGCTTTCTTT
cdr3_aa: CASTLGREIEAFF

clone_size: NA
cdr3_length: 16
j_call: TRBJ2-3
d_call: NA
v_call: TRBV4-2
cdr3_nt: TGTGCCAGCAGCAACCACGTAGGACAACACACAGATACGCAGTATTTT
cdr3_aa: CASSNHVGQHTDTQYF

clone_size: once
cdr3_length: 16
j_call: TRBJ1-1
d_call: NA
v_call: TRBV5-1
cdr3_nt: TGCGCCAGCAGCTTGCAACCACAGGGATTGAACACTGAAGCTTTCTTT
cdr3_aa: CASSLQPQGLNTEAFF

clone_size: NA
cdr3_length: 16
j_call: TRBJ2-1
d_call: TRBD1
v_call: TRBV19
cdr3_nt: TGTGCCAGTAGTATCCCCCAGGGACAGGGCATCAATGAGCAGTTCTTC
cdr3_aa: CASSIPQGQGINEQFF

clone_size: NA
cdr3_length: 18
j_call: TRBJ1-3
d_call: NA
v_call: TRBV28
cdr3_nt: TGTGCCAGCAGTTTATACTCGGACAGATCCTACTCTGGAAACACCATATATTTT
cdr3_aa: CASSLYSDRSYSGNTIYF

clone_size: once
cdr3_length: 16
j_call: TRBJ2-5
d_call: TRBD1
v_call: TRBV19
cdr3_nt: TGTGCCAGTAGTAACCGGACAGGGTCGAAGGCGGAGACCCAGTACTTC
cdr3_aa: CASSNRTGSKAETQYF

clone_size: NA
cdr3_length: 13
j_call: TRBJ2-7
d_call: NA
v_call: TRBV11-3
cdr3_nt: TGTGCCAGCAGCCGGGACAACTCCTACGAGCAGTACTTC
cdr3_aa: CASSRDNSYEQYF

clone_size: NA
cdr3_length: 14
j_call: TRBJ1-1
d_call: NA
v_call: TRBV7-8
cdr3_nt: TGTGCCAGCAGCCCCCGTCAGGCGAACACTGAAGCTTTCTTT
cdr3_aa: CASSPRQANTEAFF

clone_size: NA
cdr3_length: 14
j_call: TRBJ1-5
d_call: NA
v_call: TRBV14
cdr3_nt: TGTGCCAGCAGCCCTAGTACGGGGGATCAGCCCCAGCATTTT
cdr3_aa: CASSPSTGDQPQHF

clone_size: NA
cdr3_length: 14
j_call: TRBJ1-3
d_call: NA
v_call: TRBV14
cdr3_nt: TGTGCCAGCAGCCAATATCCGGGTGGAAACACCATATATTTT
cdr3_aa: CASSQYPGGNTIYF

clone_size: few
cdr3_length: 15
j_call: TRBJ2-7
d_call: TRBD1
v_call: TRBV28
cdr3_nt: TGTGCCAGCAGTTCGCTCCCAGGGGGTCCCTACGAGCAGTACTTC
cdr3_aa: CASSSLPGGPYEQYF

clone_size: NA
cdr3_length: 13
j_call: TRBJ2-7
d_call: TRBD1
v_call: TRBV19
cdr3_nt: TGTGCCAGTAGTATGGACAGGGGCTACGAGCAGTACTTC
cdr3_aa: CASSMDRGYEQYF

clone_size: once
cdr3_length: 15
j_call: TRBJ1-1
d_call: NA
v_call: TRBV5-1
cdr3_nt: TGCGCCAGCAGCTTGGAGGGGCGCGGGGGCACTGAAGCTTTCTTT
cdr3_aa: CASSLEGRGGTEAFF

clone_size: NA
cdr3_length: 13
j_call: TRBJ1-1
d_call: TRBD1
v_call: TRBV27
cdr3_nt: TGTGCCAGCAGTTTAGGCAGGGGGCGAAAAGCTTTCTTT
cdr3_aa: CASSLGRGRKAFF

clone_size: NA
cdr3_length: 15
j_call: TRBJ1-6
d_call: NA
v_call: TRBV5-6
cdr3_nt: TGTGCCAGCAGCTTGGATGAGGGCTGGTACTCACCCCTCCACTTT
cdr3_aa: CASSLDEGWYSPLHF

clone_size: NA
cdr3_length: 16
j_call: TRBJ2-6
d_call: TRBD1
v_call: TRBV23-1
cdr3_nt: TGCGCCAGCAAGGGGACAGGGGGCTCTGGGGCCAACGTCCTGACTTTC
cdr3_aa: CASKGTGGSGANVLTF

clone_size: NA
cdr3_length: 14
j_call: TRBJ2-3
d_call: TRBD2
v_call: TRBV27
cdr3_nt: TGTGCCAGCCGACCAGCGGGGATCACAGATACGCAGTATTTT
cdr3_aa: CASRPAGITDTQYF

clone_size: NA
cdr3_length: 15
j_call: TRBJ1-1
d_call: NA
v_call: TRBV19
cdr3_nt: TGTGCCAGTAGTTTCTCATCAGGGGTGGTCACTGAAGCTTTCTTT
cdr3_aa: CASSFSSGVVTEAFF

clone_size: NA
cdr3_length: 12
j_call: TRBJ1-2
d_call: NA
v_call: TRBV5-1
cdr3_nt: TGCGCCAGCAGCTTTGACAGAGATGGCTACACCTTC
cdr3_aa: CASSFDRDGYTF

clone_size: NA
cdr3_length: 19
j_call: TRBJ2-7
d_call: NA
v_call: TRBV7-9
cdr3_nt: TGTTCCAGCAGCTTAGGGCCTATTTTCTCTTCTTACGGGGTTTACGAGCAGTACTTC
cdr3_aa: CSSSLGPIFSSYGVYEQYF

clone_size: NA
cdr3_length: 16
j_call: TRBJ1-2
d_call: TRBD1
v_call: TRBV7-9
cdr3_nt: TGTTCCAGCAGCAACCCGTACAGGGGGCGCCGGGATGGCTACACCTTC
cdr3_aa: CSSSNPYRGRRDGYTF

clone_size: few
cdr3_length: 12
j_call: TRBJ2-5
d_call: NA
v_call: TRBV5-1
cdr3_nt: TGCGCCAGCAGCACCCACGGGGAGACCCAGTACTTC
cdr3_aa: CASSTHGETQYF

clone_size: once
cdr3_length: 16
j_call: TRBJ2-2
d_call: TRBD2
v_call: TRBV4-1
cdr3_nt: TGCGCCAGCAGCCGCGCGGGAGGGCGTGACACCGGGGAGCTGTTTTTT
cdr3_aa: CASSRAGGRDTGELFF

clone_size: NA
cdr3_length: 12
j_call: TRBJ1-1
d_call: NA
v_call: TRBV19
cdr3_nt: TGTGCCAGTAGTCCCCGGACTTCTGAAGCTTTCTTT
cdr3_aa: CASSPRTSEAFF

clone_size: NA
cdr3_length: 14
j_call: TRBJ2-1
d_call: NA
v_call: TRBV30
cdr3_nt: TGTGCCTGGAGGAAAGTAGCACATTACAATGAGCAGTTCTTC
cdr3_aa: CAWRKVAHYNEQFF

clone_size: NA
cdr3_length: 16
j_call: TRBJ2-7
d_call: NA
v_call: TRBV5-4
cdr3_nt: TGTGCCAGCAGCTTTGATGGGACTTCCTTCCTCTACGAGCAGTACTTC
cdr3_aa: CASSFDGTSFLYEQYF

clone_size: NA
cdr3_length: 16
j_call: TRBJ2-6
d_call: TRBD1
v_call: TRBV5-1
cdr3_nt: TGCGCCAGCAGCCATACAGGGGACTCTGGGGCCAACGTCCTGACTTTC
cdr3_aa: CASSHTGDSGANVLTF

clone_size: NA
cdr3_length: 15
j_call: TRBJ2-7
d_call: NA
v_call: TRBV5-6
cdr3_nt: TGTGCCAGCACCGCGGAGGGGAAGGGGGCGGGAGAGCAGTACTTC
cdr3_aa: CASTAEGKGAGEQYF

clone_size: NA
cdr3_length: 12
j_call: TRBJ1-1
d_call: NA
v_call: TRBV11-3
cdr3_nt: TGTGCCAGCAGCAGGGGGAACACTGAAGCTTTCTTT
cdr3_aa: CASSRGNTEAFF

clone_size: NA
cdr3_length: 13
j_call: TRBJ1-2
d_call: TRBD1
v_call: TRBV6-5
cdr3_nt: TGTGCCAGCAGTCTTACAGGGGGCTTTGGCTACACCTTC
cdr3_aa: CASSLTGGFGYTF

clone_size: NA
cdr3_length: 15
j_call: TRBJ2-7
d_call: TRBD2
v_call: TRBV19
cdr3_nt: TGTGCCAGTAGTATGGGAGGGAGGGCCTATTACGAGCAGTACTTC
cdr3_aa: CASSMGGRAYYEQYF

clone_size: NA
cdr3_length: 13
j_call: TRBJ2-1
d_call: TRBD1
v_call: TRBV29-1
cdr3_nt: TGCAGCGTCGGGACAGGGTCTGGAGCTGAGCAGTTCTTC
cdr3_aa: CSVGTGSGAEQFF